The sequence of this TCR beta chain was determined in a study of T cell responses to AZD1222 COVID-19 vaccine. Study in general: Researchers grouped second doses given at about 4 or about 12 weeks into one pool. Study outcomes and limitations: It should be noted that donors were predominantly white British and more often female, and clonal diversity was possibly underestimated.

CDR1 MNHEY and CDR2 SVGAGI come from the germline V gene. The CDR3 spans 12 residues. The V gene lost 7 bases and the J gene lost 4 bases, with 10 bases spanning the gap. TCRdb's copy holds only in-frame clones and misses some; the assay was immunoSEQ multiplex PCR. The sample lists about 120,000 clones, approximately 90% seen once, with 2.4% in the top ten. Of note for this clone: Antigen unknown.

This chain connects TRBV6-5 to TRBJ1-1; TRBD1 is a possible D gene (5 bases). This clonotype originated in an adult in good health. This specimen consisted of peripheral blood, obtained on day 0 of AZD1222 vaccination. CDR3 DNA: TGTGCCAGCATGAGGGGAGCCACTGAAGCTTTCTTT. Residues: CASMRGATEAFF.